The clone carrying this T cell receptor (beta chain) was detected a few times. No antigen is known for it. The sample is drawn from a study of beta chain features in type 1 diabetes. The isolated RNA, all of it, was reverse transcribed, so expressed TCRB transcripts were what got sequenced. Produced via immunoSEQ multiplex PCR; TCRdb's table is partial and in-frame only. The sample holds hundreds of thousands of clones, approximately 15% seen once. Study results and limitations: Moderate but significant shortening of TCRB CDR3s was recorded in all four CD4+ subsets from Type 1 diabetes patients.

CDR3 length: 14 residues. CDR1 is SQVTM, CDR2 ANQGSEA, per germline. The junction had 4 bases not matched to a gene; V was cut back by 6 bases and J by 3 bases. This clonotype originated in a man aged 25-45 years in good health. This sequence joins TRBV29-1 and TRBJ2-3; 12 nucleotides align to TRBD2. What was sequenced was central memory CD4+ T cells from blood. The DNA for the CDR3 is TGCAGCGTGGCAGGACTAGCGGGGACAGATACGCAGTATTTT. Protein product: CSVAGLAGTDTQYF.